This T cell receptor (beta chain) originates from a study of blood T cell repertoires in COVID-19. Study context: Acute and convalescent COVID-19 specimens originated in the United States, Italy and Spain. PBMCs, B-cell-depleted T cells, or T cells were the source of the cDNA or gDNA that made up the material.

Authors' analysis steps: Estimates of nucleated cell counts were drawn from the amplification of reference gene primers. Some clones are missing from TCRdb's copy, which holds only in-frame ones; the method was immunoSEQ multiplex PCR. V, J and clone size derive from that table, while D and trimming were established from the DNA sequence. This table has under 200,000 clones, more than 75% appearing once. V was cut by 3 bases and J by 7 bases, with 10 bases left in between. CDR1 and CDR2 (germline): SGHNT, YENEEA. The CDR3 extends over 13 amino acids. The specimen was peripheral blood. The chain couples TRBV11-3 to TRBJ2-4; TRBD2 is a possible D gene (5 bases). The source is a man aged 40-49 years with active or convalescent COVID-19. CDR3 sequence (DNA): TGTGCCAGCAGCTTCCCGGGGAAGAACATTCAGTACTTC. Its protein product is CASSFPGKNIQYF.